This T cell receptor beta chain was sequenced in a study of radiotherapy plus CTLA-4 blockade in lung cancer. Turning to the study itself: Patients showed objective responses in about 20% of cases, and disease control was achieved by 25% to 35%. Study-wide findings and caveats: Among reported predictors of response, early blood T cell clone dynamics with interferon-beta performed best. An expansion of tumor-derived TCR clones occurred in blood after radiotherapy plus ipilimumab.

In its sample, this clone was seen once. The target antigen is unknown. Each patient with chemo-refractory metastatic non-small-cell lung cancer was treated with focal radiation plus CTLA-4 blockade using ipilimumab. TCRdb's copy holds only in-frame clones and misses some; the assay was immunoSEQ multiplex PCR. This table holds some 30,000 clones, 75% to 85% found once. V was pared by 1 base and J by 5 bases, with 5 bases between. Germline V gene data show CDR1 as SGHAT and CDR2 as FQNNGV. The CDR3 has 12 residues. The chain has TRBV11-2 and TRBJ1-2; D is unresolved. The material was peripheral blood, obtained from a patient treated with radiotherapy plus ipilimumab. This sequence originates from a human donor with non-small cell lung cancer that progressed on radiotherapy plus ipilimumab. CDR3 amino acids: CASSLAGYGYTF. CDR3 coding DNA: TGTGCCAGCAGCTTAGCGGGGTATGGCTACACCTTC.